A single sample is the source of the 20 T cell receptor beta chains below, sequenced in a study of cytomegalovirus exposure and HLA in healthy donors. Primers included in the PCR were 60 Vbeta and 13 Jbeta primers. Clones were read by immunoSEQ multiplex PCR, and TCRdb kept only the in-frame ones, dropping some. Of fewer than 150,000 clones detected, 73% appear once; the ten largest clones hold 13% to 15%. Material for sequencing was PBMCs. The receptors here all came from a human donor in good health.

The V and J genes are TRBV7-2 and TRBJ2-5, with a tentative D call TRBD2 (6 bases). The CDR3 length is 15 residues. V shed 3 bases and J shed 5 bases, with 16 bases lying between them. Looked up from germline, CDR1 is SGHTA and CDR2 is FQGNSA. The CDR3 here is CASSLGGTPLETQYF. In DNA, the CDR3 is TGTGCCAGCAGCTTGGGCGGGACCCCCCTGGAGACCCAGTACTTC. The whole variable domain, remainder taken from reference TRBV7-2 and TRBJ2-5, is GAGVSQSPSNKVTEKGKDVELRCDPISGHTALYWYRQSLGQGLEFLIYFQGNSAPDKSGLPSDRFSAERTGGSVSTLTIQRTQQEDSAVYLCASSLGGTPLETQYFGPGTRLLVL.

This clone was seen once. The chain carries TRBV15 and TRBJ2-7; 9 nucleotides agree with TRBD2. This CDR3 is 15 amino acids long. The junction had 8 bases not matched to a gene; V was cut back by 3 bases and J by 5 bases. Germline CDR1 and CDR2: LNHNV and YYDKDF (reference sequence). The CDR3 sequence is CATSSDPGLAHEQYF. CDR3 bases: TGTGCCACCAGCAGCGACCCGGGACTAGCCCACGAGCAGTACTTC.

The chain is built from TRBV21-1 and TRBJ2-1; the DNA was not used to check the table's D call, TRBD2. TRBV21-1 is termed a pseudogene. The CDR3 consists of 13 residues. This chain's CDR3 is CASAPGGDNEQFF. CDR3 coding DNA: TGTGCCAGCGCTCCGGGAGGGGACAATGAGCAGTTCTTC.

This clone was seen a single time. The chain uses TRBV11-2 and TRBJ2-7; D is perhaps TRBD2 (6 bases). The CDR3 is 14 amino acids. V lost 1 base, J lost 3 bases, and 10 bases lay in between. Germline-derived CDR1 and CDR2 are SGHAT and FQNNGV. CDR3 nucleotides: TGTGCCAGCAGCTTAGTGCCTAGCGACTACGAGCAGTACTTC. This codes for CASSLVPSDYEQYF.

This rearrangement joins TRBV6-4 to TRBJ2-2; 9 bases fit TRBD2. CDR3 size: 16 residues. Per germline, CDR1 MRHNA and CDR2 SNTAGT. V lost 2 bases to trimming and J lost 6 bases; unmatched junction nucleotides: 7. The CDR3 spells CASSDLPGLASGELFF. Here the CDR3 DNA reads TGTGCCAGCAGTGACCTGCCGGGACTAGCATCCGGGGAGCTGTTTTTT.

The chain employs TRBV2 and TRBJ1-5, with 8 bases lining up with TRBD1. V lost 7 bases, J lost 2 bases, and 1 base stayed unmatched. The germline CDR1 and CDR2 sequences are SNHLY and FYNNEI. The CDR3 has 13 amino acids. CDR3 bases: TGTGCCAGCAAGACAGGGGGCAATCAGCCCCAGCATTTT. The encoded protein is CASKTGGNQPQHF. Filled out from reference TRBV2 and TRBJ1-5, the complete variable domain reads EPEVTQTPSHQVTQMGQEVILRCVPISNHLYFYWYRQILGQKVEFLVSFYNNEISEKSEIFDDQFSVERPDGSNFTLKIRSTKLEDSAMYFCASKTGGNQPQHFGDGTRLSIL.

This chain connects TRBV7-2 to TRBJ2-7; a possible D gene is TRBD2 (7 bases). The CDR3 is 15 residues long. The germline gives CDR1 SGHTA, CDR2 FQGNSA. Trimming cost V 3 bases and J 0 bases, with 12 bases left between them. The CDR3, as DNA: TGTGCCAGCAGCTTCTCCGGGGGGCCCTCCTACGAGCAGTACTTC. As protein: CASSFSGGPSYEQYF. Combining the CDR3 with reference TRBV7-2 and TRBJ2-7 gives the whole variable domain GAGVSQSPSNKVTEKGKDVELRCDPISGHTALYWYRQSLGQGLEFLIYFQGNSAPDKSGLPSDRFSAERTGGSVSTLTIQRTQQEDSAVYLCASSFSGGPSYEQYFGPGTRLTVT.

The V gene is TRBV6-6, the J gene TRBJ2-1; TRBD1 is a possible D gene (6 bases). CDR1 and CDR2 from the germline V gene are MNHNY and SVGAGI (reference sequence). V lost 4 bases, J lost 3 bases, and 10 bases lay in between. This CDR3 is built from 14 residues. The CDR3 protein is CASSCRGGYNEQFF. In nucleotides, the CDR3 is TGTGCCAGCAGTTGCAGGGGCGGCTACAATGAGCAGTTCTTC.

The rearrangement uses TRBV6-1 and TRBJ1-1; a weak D match, TRBD1 (5 bases). V was cut by 7 bases and J by 4 bases, with 13 bases left in between. The CDR3 runs to 13 residues. The germline V gene has CDR1 MNHNS and CDR2 SASEGT. CDR3 region: CASTRGMATEAFF. The DNA for the CDR3 is TGTGCCAGCACTAGGGGAATGGCCACTGAAGCTTTCTTT.

The chain uses TRBV7-6 and TRBJ2-7, with a possible D match to TRBD2 (5 bases). Germline CDR1 SGHVS, CDR2 FNYEAQ. V lost 4 bases to trimming and J lost 6 bases, with 13 bases between them. The CDR3 covers 13 residues. The CDR3 loop is CASSSHPEGEQYF. CDR3 coding DNA: TGTGCCAGCAGCTCTCACCCAGAGGGCGAGCAGTACTTC.

The genes are TRBV30 and TRBJ1-2; weak D call: TRBD1 (5 bases). There are 13 residues in the CDR3. Looked up from germline, CDR1 is GTSNPN and CDR2 is SVGIG (reference sequence). The V and J ends lost 1 base and 4 bases respectively, with 10 bases between them. CDR3 sequence reads: CAWSEGAGYGYTF. The CDR3 coding sequence is TGTGCCTGGAGTGAAGGGGCAGGCTATGGCTACACCTTC.

This clone has more than one count but fewer than ten. This sequence joins TRBV4-2 and TRBJ2-1; TRBD2 matches at 9 bases. Germline V gives CDR1 LGHNA, CDR2 YNFKEQ. The V gene end was trimmed by 1 base and the J gene end by 5 bases; junction bases not matched to a gene: 6. The CDR3 covers 16 residues. CDR3 sequence (DNA): TGTGCCAGCAGCCAAGGTACTAGCGGGCTAAACAATGAGCAGTTCTTC. It yields the protein CASSQGTSGLNNEQFF.

The chain combines TRBV28 with TRBJ1-5, with a possible D match to TRBD1 (5 bases). This CDR3 is 15 amino acids long. V lost 1 base to trimming and J lost 2 bases, with 9 bases between them. Germline CDR1 and CDR2: MDHEN and SYDVKM. The CDR3 spells CASSLFGRGNQPQHF. The CDR3 coding sequence is TGTGCCAGCAGTTTATTCGGCAGGGGCAATCAGCCCCAGCATTTT.

The V call is TRBV15, the J call TRBJ2-2, with D uncertain. Germline CDR1 LNHNV, CDR2 YYDKDF (reference sequence). The CDR3 contains 13 residues. Trimming shortened V by 0 bases and J by 4 bases, and 3 bases separated the two germline ends. The CDR3 nucleotides are TGTGCCACCAGCAGAGACCTCACCGGGGAGCTGTTTTTT. Protein product: CATSRDLTGELFF.

This clone was counted only a few times. The chain links TRBV9 to TRBJ1-6, with no clear D. V lost 3 bases and J lost 2, with 15 bases in between. Germline CDR1 and CDR2: SGDLS and YYNGEE. There are 17 residues in the CDR3. The CDR3: CASSALWAPTYNSPLHF. CDR3 nucleotide sequence: TGTGCCAGCAGCGCTCTATGGGCGCCGACCTATAATTCACCCCTCCACTTT.

The gene calls are TRBV5-3 and TRBJ2-1, with a possible D match to TRBD1 (6 bases). TRBV5-3 is filed as an ORF, its function uncertain. The CDR3 sequence is 15 residues long. The ends were cut back, 4 bases at V and 9 bases at J, with 20 bases in the middle. CDR3 nucleotide sequence: TGTGCCAGAAGCAAAATCAGGGGTCCCCGGAGTGAGCAGTTCTTC. Its protein is CARSKIRGPRSEQFF.

The V and J genes are TRBV25-1 and TRBJ2-1; TRBD2 might be the D (6 bases). V dropped 9 bases and J dropped 2 bases, with 17 bases sitting between them. This CDR3 has 15 amino acids. Germline values: CDR1 MGHDK, CDR2 SYGVNS. CDR3 sequence reads: CARLNRGWPYNEQFF. DNA of the CDR3: TGTGCCAGACTAAATCGGGGGTGGCCCTACAATGAGCAGTTCTTC.

In this sample, this clone turned up once. The rearrangement uses TRBV18 and TRBJ2-3, with 7 bases aligning to TRBD2. Looked up from germline, CDR1 is KGHSH and CDR2 is LQKENI. V shed 7 bases and J 2 bases; nucleotides not matched to a gene: 6. The CDR3 runs 14 residues. CDR3 in DNA: TGTGCCAGCTATACGAGCGGGGCCACAGATACGCAGTATTTT. The encoded protein is CASYTSGATDTQYF. The whole variable domain, filled in from reference TRBV18 and TRBJ2-3, reads NAGVMQNPRHLVRRRGQEARLRCSPMKGHSHVYWYRQLPEEGLKFMVYLQKENIIDESGMPKERFSAEFPKEGPSILRIQQVVRGDSAAYFCASYTSGATDTQYFGPGTRLTVL.

This rearrangement joins TRBV6-5 to TRBJ2-5; a possible D gene is TRBD1 (6 bases). CDR3 length: 14 residues. The germline V gene encodes CDR1 MNHEY and CDR2 SVGAGI. With 5 bases removed from V and 1 base from J, the gap between germline ends came to 11 bases. The CDR3 loop reads CASSTLDSQETQYF. CDR3 DNA: TGTGCCAGCAGTACTTTGGACAGCCAAGAGACCCAGTACTTC.

The CDR3 here is CASMDRLNTEAFF. The CDR3 DNA reads as TGTGCCAGCATGGACAGATTGAACACTGAAGCTTTCTTT. This chain links TRBV7-9 with TRBJ1-1; D possibly corresponds to TRBD1 (6 bases). Germline V lookup: CDR1 SEHNR, CDR2 FQNEAQ (reference sequence). V lost 7 bases and J 0 bases, leaving 9 bases between the germline ends. The CDR3 length is 13 residues.